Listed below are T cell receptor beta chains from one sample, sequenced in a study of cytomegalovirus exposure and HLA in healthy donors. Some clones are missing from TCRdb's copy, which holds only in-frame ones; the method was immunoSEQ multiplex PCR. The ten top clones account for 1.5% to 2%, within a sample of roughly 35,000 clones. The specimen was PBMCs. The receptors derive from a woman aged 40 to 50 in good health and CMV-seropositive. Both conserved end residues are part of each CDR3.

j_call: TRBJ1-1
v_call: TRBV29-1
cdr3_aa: CSLKPGAGERNTEAFF

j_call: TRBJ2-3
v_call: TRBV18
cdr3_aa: CASLNGQGQTDTQYF

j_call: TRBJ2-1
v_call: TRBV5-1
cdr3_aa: CASSLETPSYNEQFF

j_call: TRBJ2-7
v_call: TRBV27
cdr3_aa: CASSFGTGDHYEQYF

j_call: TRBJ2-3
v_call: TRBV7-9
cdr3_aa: CASSVTGHTDTQYF

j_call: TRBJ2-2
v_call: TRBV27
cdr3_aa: CASSPTGFAGELFF

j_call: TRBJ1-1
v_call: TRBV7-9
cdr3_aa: CASSPDLENTEAFF

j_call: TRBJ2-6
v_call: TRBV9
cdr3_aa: CASSGRDRVITGANVLTF

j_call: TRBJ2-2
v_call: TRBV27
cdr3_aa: CASSQNTGELFF

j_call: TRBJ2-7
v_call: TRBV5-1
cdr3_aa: CASSFGVSGTSSWEQYF

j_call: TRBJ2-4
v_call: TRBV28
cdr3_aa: CASSLPGEKIQYF

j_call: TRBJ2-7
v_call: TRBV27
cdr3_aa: CASSLSHTYEQYF

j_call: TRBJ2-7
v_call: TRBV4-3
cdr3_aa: CASSHGTGSYEQYF

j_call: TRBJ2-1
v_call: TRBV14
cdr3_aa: CASSQVSASGREQFF

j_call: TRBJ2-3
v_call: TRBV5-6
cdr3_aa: CASSLLQGNTQYF

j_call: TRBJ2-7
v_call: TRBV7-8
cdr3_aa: CASSPLRGSYEQYF

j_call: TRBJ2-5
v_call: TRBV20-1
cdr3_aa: CSARDYETQYF

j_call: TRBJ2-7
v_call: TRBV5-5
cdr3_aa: CASSVGQGVYEQYF

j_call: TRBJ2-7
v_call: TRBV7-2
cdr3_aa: CASSQILGALYEQYF

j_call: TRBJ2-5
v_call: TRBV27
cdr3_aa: CASSLRGTGLPETQYF

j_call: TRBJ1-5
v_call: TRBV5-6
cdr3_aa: CASSLAGLPQHF

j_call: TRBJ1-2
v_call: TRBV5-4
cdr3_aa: CASSGRGNYGYTF

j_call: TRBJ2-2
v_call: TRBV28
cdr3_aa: CASTLGGSWPGELFF

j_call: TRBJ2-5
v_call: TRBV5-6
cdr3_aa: CASSWRVGVGETQYF

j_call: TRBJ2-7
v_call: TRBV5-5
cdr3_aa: CASSPRTGWFSYEQYF

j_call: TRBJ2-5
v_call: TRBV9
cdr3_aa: CASSTRTGLGETQYF

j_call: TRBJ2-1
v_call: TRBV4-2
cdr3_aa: CASSQDSLYVAGGLRGQFF

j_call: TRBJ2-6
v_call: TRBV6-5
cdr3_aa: CASSSTGGSGANVLTF

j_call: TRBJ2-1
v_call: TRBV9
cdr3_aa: CASSATGQGAYNEQFF

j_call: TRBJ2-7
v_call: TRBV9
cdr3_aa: CASSVAPGTGDDEQYF

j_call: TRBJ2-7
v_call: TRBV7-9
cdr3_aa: CASSSLRTGIAYEQYF

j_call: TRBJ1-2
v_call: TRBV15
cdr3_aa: CATEEGPNYGYTF

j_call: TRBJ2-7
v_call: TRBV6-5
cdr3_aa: CASSRRLAGSDEQYF

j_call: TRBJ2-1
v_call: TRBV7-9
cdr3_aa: CASSSPGQGLNEQFF

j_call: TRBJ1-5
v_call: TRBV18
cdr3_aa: CASSPDYSGQPQHF

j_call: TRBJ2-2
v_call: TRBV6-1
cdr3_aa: CASRAGTNTGELFF

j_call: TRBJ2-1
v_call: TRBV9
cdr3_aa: CASSVSGRGVNEQFF

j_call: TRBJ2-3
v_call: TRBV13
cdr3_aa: CASSWARPDTQYF

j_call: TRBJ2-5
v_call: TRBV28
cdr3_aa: CASSRGTASGRAETQYF